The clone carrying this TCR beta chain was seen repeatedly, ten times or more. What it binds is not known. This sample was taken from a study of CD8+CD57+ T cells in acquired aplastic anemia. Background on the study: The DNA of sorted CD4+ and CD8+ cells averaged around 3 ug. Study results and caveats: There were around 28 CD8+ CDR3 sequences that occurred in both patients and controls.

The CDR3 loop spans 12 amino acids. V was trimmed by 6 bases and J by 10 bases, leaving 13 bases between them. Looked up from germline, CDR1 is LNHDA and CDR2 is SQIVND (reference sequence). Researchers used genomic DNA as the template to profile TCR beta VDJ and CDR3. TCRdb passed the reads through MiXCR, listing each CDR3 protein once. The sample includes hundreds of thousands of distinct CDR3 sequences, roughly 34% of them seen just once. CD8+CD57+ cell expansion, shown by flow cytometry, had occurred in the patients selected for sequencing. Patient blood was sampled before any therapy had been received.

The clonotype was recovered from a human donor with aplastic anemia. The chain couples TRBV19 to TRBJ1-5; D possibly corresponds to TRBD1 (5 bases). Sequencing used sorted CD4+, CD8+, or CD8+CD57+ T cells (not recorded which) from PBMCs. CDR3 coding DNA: TGTGCCAGTAGCGGCAGGGTAGCTCCCCAGCATTTT. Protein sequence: CASSGRVAPQHF.